A few counts support the clone carrying this TCR beta chain. Its specificity is unknown. Germline V CDR1 and CDR2: SGHRS, YFSETQ. Trimming took 3 bases from V and 0 from J; bases not matched to a gene: 6. This CDR3 spans 16 amino acids. These data belong to a study of T cells in Graves' hyperthyroidism and ophthalmopathy. Study-level information: Peripheral blood was drawn at first diagnosis, prior to all treatment. Study findings and constraints: Stable hyperthyroidism and ophthalmopathy were separated using 13 V-J signatures.

Any patient presenting with uncontrolled infection, other autoimmune disease, pregnancy or lactation was left out. Each 10 ml fresh peripheral blood draw supplied the PBMCs. Amplified TCR beta CDR3 regions came from RNA transcripts. Carried out on the TCR CDR3, a first-round RT-PCR used the HTBI primer set. TCRdb processed the multiplex PCR reads anew with MiXCR; each CDR3 protein has one entry. The table lists 660,000 or so distinct CDR3 sequences, around 21% of them singletons, with 34% in the top ten. The material sequenced was blood. The genes are TRBV5-1 and TRBJ2-1; 7 nucleotides line up with TRBD1. This sequence was found in a man aged 30-40 years with Graves' ophthalmopathy. Here the CDR3 DNA reads TGCGCCAGCAGCTCAAAACAGGGGAGCTCCTACAATGAGCAGTTCTTC. Amino acids: CASSSKQGSSYNEQFF.